This T cell receptor (beta chain) was recorded in a study of neurological immune-mediated disorders (dated by TCRdb to about 2019). Background for the entire study: Peripheral blood TCR-beta repertoires from HTLV-I-associated myelopathy (HAM/TSP) patients, multiple sclerosis patients and healthy controls were compared by UMI-based sequencing. The cohort included approximately 70 subjects: about 14 with HAM/TSP, around 34 with multiple sclerosis, and 20 healthy controls. Longitudinal samples, technical triplicates and paired sorted CD4+ and CD8+ T-cell subsets, alongside PBMC samples, were included among the approximately 99 TCR-beta libraries. What the work shows at the level of the full study, not this receptor alone: Expanded clones from different subjects shared no identical CDR3 amino acid sequences, which suggests that TCR-beta repertoires were private in all groups. TCR clonal expansion was highest in HAM/TSP patients and lowest in MS patients, with MS patients falling below even healthy controls.

Taken from the germline V gene, the CDR1 and CDR2 loops are SGHRS and YFSETQ. Taken from cysteine to phenylalanine, the CDR3 has 14 residues. Just CDR3 DNA is preserved here, 42 bases in frame from base 1. V gives up 4 bases and J gives up 0 bases, and the segment between their germline ends measures 10 bases. The healthy controls were volunteers from blood banks in Maryland, USA. For the sorted-subset TCR libraries, the starting material was about 1 million sorted CD4+ or CD8+ T cells. PBMCs were separated from peripheral blood using Ficoll-Hypaque density gradient centrifugation and then cryopreserved in liquid nitrogen. Paired sorted CD4+ and CD8+ subsets came from healthy controls, HAM/TSP patients and MS patients. cDNA was synthesized by template-switch 5'RACE using a primer with a 10-nucleotide random unique molecular identifier that tagged each TCR transcript. Each sequencing run produced over 180 million TCR-beta sequences covering 15-18 subjects. Total RNA was extracted with the RNeasy kit. The KAPA Real-time Library Amplification kit was used to amplify TCR-beta VDJ regions with primers for the TCR constant region and the 5'RACE anchor. A first PCR added sample indexes and Illumina adaptors, after which a second PCR increased the library yield. The roughly 650 bp TCR product was size-selected on a 2% E-gel SizeSelection system after Ampure bead purification. Before pooling, library quality was assessed on a Bioanalyzer, concentration was determined with Qubit, and library quantification was performed with the Kapa Library Quantification kit. An Illumina HiSeq 2500 was used to sequence the libraries paired-end at 2 x 150 bp. To increase sequence diversity, about 25-31% phiX was spiked into each library pool. The study's processing was this. Quality-filtered reads were processed with the UMI-based MiGEC pipeline, and over 90% of raw TCR sequences were removed by the MiGEC pipeline during error correction. IMGT germline references were used for alignment of VDJ genes, and clonotypes were defined by a unique CDR3 amino acid sequence together with V-J genes. Clonal expansion, Shannon diversity, and CDR3 relatedness (CalcPairwiseDistances, ClusterSamples) were evaluated with VDJtools, and phylogenetic trees were built with CLCbio workbench. Clones with at least 8 unique UMIs were defined as expanded, with this threshold being based on coefficient-of-variation modelling across technical triplicates. The raw public data were reprocessed by TCRdb itself: fastp quality trimming at Q25, MiXCR clonotype calling, in-frame beta chains only. A single entry per CDR3 protein holds the most common genes and DNA from its merged rows. The V and J calls and clone size come from TCRdb's table, not from the authors' own analysis. For this sample there are 45,000 or so distinct CDR3 sequences; about 6% appear just once. The top ten clones comprise roughly 0.5% of the sample.

There are many counts of this clonotype. The clone's antigen remains unknown. Base qualities are not recorded, but no much larger clone differs from it by a single base. The TCR comes from a woman aged 35 to 49 in good health. The sequence is built from TRBV5-1 and TRBJ1-2; the D gene lacks a confident call. The sample taken for sequencing was CD4+ T cells from blood. CDR3 protein: CASSPVQANYGYTF. The nucleotide sequence reads TGCGCCAGCAGCCCAGTTCAGGCTAACTATGGCTACACCTTC.